Below are 15 T cell receptor beta chains sequenced from a single sample in a study of blood T cells in healthy people across ages. A second PCR of roughly 7 to 11 cycles used a sample-barcoded 5' primer and a J-beta primer mix. TCRdb re-called the 5' RACE reads through MiXCR, storing one row per CDR3 protein. Of roughly 1,700,000 distinct CDR3 sequences listed, over 25% were seen once; the top ten hold 6.5% to 8.5%. The sequenced material came from blood. These receptors were taken from a young woman in good health.

As for this clonotype: Compared with germline, one end of the junction differs, possibly owing to a read error. The chain uses TRBV14 and TRBJ2-7; D is undetermined. Germline assignment: CDR1 SGHDN and CDR2 FVKESK. The CDR3 sequence is 15 residues long. In DNA, the CDR3 is TGTGCCAGCAGCCAACCAGAGTTTTTTTCCTATGAGCAGTACTTC. Translating it yields CASSQPEFFSYEQYF.

V gene TRBV12-3 or TRBV12-4 combines with J gene TRBJ1-3; D not resolved. V lost 7 bases to trimming and J lost 9 bases, with 10 bases between them. This CDR3 region has 11 residues. CDR3 residues: CASTRDATIYF. Here the CDR3 DNA reads TGTGCCAGCACTCGCGACGCCACCATATATTTT.

This clonotype appeared a single time. The junction shows a germline mismatch at one end, possibly a read error. This sequence joins TRBV4-3 and TRBJ1-2; a possible D gene is TRBD1 (6 bases). Germline loops: CDR1 LGHNA, CDR2 YSLEER. This CDR3 is 14 amino acids long. DNA of the CDR3: TGCGCCAGCAACCAAGATGTAGGGGGCTATGGCTACACCTTC. Its translation is CASNQDVGGYGYTF.

The chain joins TRBV14 to TRBJ2-1; 8 nucleotides line up with TRBD2. The CDR3 runs 16 residues. Per the germline V gene, CDR1 is SGHDN and CDR2 is FVKESK. V lost 3 bases and J lost 2; bases outside the gene matches: 6. The CDR3 sequence is CASSHREGGPYNEQFF. The DNA for the CDR3 is TGTGCCAGCAGCCATCGGGAGGGGGGACCCTACAATGAGCAGTTCTTC. Complete variable domain (other parts from reference TRBV14 and TRBJ2-1): EAGVTQFPSHSVIEKGQTVTLRCDPISGHDNLYWYRRVMGKEIKFLLHFVKESKQDESGMPNNRFLAERTGGTYSTLKVQPAELEDSGVYFCASSHREGGPYNEQFFGPGTRLTVL.

DNA for the CDR3: TGTGCCAGCAGTGAAACTAGTTCCGAGCAGTACTTC. Its protein is CASSETSSEQYF. The rearrangement uses TRBV12-3 or TRBV12-4 and TRBJ2-7; tentatively, D is TRBD2 (5 bases). Trimming removed 5 bases at V and 6 bases at J, with 11 bases between. The CDR3 consists of 12 residues.

This clonotype was picked up a small number of times. The chain links TRBV11-2 to TRBJ2-5; D call uncertain. In germline, CDR1 is SGHAT, CDR2 FQNNGV. CDR3 length: 14 residues. The V gene lost 5 bases and the J gene lost 5 bases, with 15 bases spanning the gap. DNA for the CDR3: TGTGCCAGCAGCGCCAGCAGAGGTCGGGAGACCCAGTACTTC. It yields the protein CASSASRGRETQYF.

As regards this clonotype: No conserved phenylalanine or tryptophan ends this CDR3, so it is likely a read error. The chain couples TRBV2 to TRBJ1-2; D is uncertain. CDR1 and CDR2 (germline): SNHLY, FYNNEI. V was clipped by 3 bases and J by 1 base, with 12 bases between them. The CDR3 contains 15 residues. CDR3 nucleotide sequence: TGTGCCAGCAGTGAGGAGGGAGGGAGTAACTATGGCTACACCATC. Translated: CASSEEGGSNYGYTI.

This clonotype occurred many times. With a much larger clone just one base away, this may be a read error. The genes are TRBV7-9 and TRBJ2-7, with TRBD1 as a possible D gene (6 bases). The CDR3 spans 13 residues. V was shortened by 5 bases and J by 1 base, with 9 bases between the two germline ends. Germline-derived CDR1 and CDR2 are SEHNR and FQNEAQ (reference sequence). CDR3 loop: CASSHGQSYEQYF. CDR3 sequence (DNA): TGTGCCAGCAGCCACGGACAGTCCTACGAGCAGTACTTC. The whole variable domain, remainder taken from reference TRBV7-9 and TRBJ2-7, is DTGVSQNPRHKITKRGQNVTFRCDPISEHNRLYWYRQTLGQGPEFLTYFQNEAQLEKSRLLSDRFSAERPKGSFSTLEIQRTEQGDSAMYLCASSHGQSYEQYFGPGTRLTVT.

This clonotype was counted only a few times. This chain uses TRBV5-5 with TRBJ2-4, with 14 bases fitting TRBD2. This CDR3 has 17 amino acids. With V trimmed by 3 bases and J by 13 bases, 15 bases remained unmatched. Germline V CDR1 and CDR2: SGHKS, YYEKEE (reference sequence). CDR3 in amino acids: CASSSPGLAGEGNEQYF. CDR3 coding DNA: TGTGCCAGCAGCTCACCGGGACTAGCGGGGGAAGGGAATGAGCAGTACTTC.

This clonotype came up once. The J gene is TRBJ1-5, the V gene TRBV5-1, with D perhaps TRBD1 (5 bases). Trimming cost V 0 bases and J 5 bases, with 9 bases left between them. Germline values: CDR1 SGHRS, CDR2 YFSETQ. This CDR3 has 14 residues. The CDR3, as DNA: TGCGCCAGCAGCTTGGTGCAGGGCCATCAGCCCCAGCATTTT. It yields the protein CASSLVQGHQPQHF.

This clonotype was seen a handful of times. The rearrangement joins TRBV20-1 to TRBJ2-7; maybe TRBD1 (6 bases). The CDR3 runs 14 residues. Looked up from germline, CDR1 is DFQATT and CDR2 is SNEGSKA (reference sequence). The germline V and J ends were trimmed by 0 bases and 6 bases, with 15 bases remaining between them. The DNA of the CDR3 is TGCAGTGCTAGAGATCCGACGGGACATGGCGAGCAGTACTTC. Protein: CSARDPTGHGEQYF.

This chain connects TRBV19 to TRBJ1-2; a weak D match, TRBD1 (5 bases). V dropped 7 bases and J dropped 8 bases, with 11 bases sitting between them. The CDR3 is made up of 11 amino acids. Germline V gene data show CDR1 as LNHDA and CDR2 as SQIVND (reference sequence). As DNA, the CDR3 is TGTGCCAGTAATCAGGGAACAGGCTACACCTTC. Translation gives CASNQGTGYTF. Full variable domain (remainder filled in from reference TRBV19 and TRBJ1-2): DGGITQSPKYLFRKEGQNVTLSCEQNLNHDAMYWYRQDPGQGLRLIYYSQIVNDFQKGDIAEGYSVSREKKESFPLTVTSAQKNPTAFYLCASNQGTGYTFGSGTRLTVV.

This sequence joins TRBV5-1 and TRBJ1-1; perhaps TRBD1 as D (5 bases). V was clipped by 3 bases and J by 7 bases, with 13 bases between them. The CDR3 has 13 residues. CDR1 is SGHRS and CDR2 is YFSETQ in the germline V gene. This CDR3 reads CASSSGAGGEAFF. The CDR3 DNA is TGCGCCAGCAGCTCCGGGGCGGGAGGTGAAGCTTTCTTT.

Turning to this clonotype: One end of the junction varies from germline; a read error may be responsible. The chain is built from TRBV28 and TRBJ2-3, with 12 bases aligning to TRBD2. Germline-derived CDR1 and CDR2 are MDHEN and SYDVKM. The CDR3 totals 16 residues. Here the CDR3 reads CASSDRTSGDTDMQYF. CDR3 DNA sequence: TGTGCCAGCAGTGACAGGACTAGCGGGGACACAGATATGCAGTATTTT.

This clonotype was seen only a few times. The rearrangement links TRBV4-3 to TRBJ2-1; TRBD2 is a possible D gene (6 bases). In germline, CDR1 is LGHNA, CDR2 YSLEER. Trimming took 0 bases from V and 5 from J, leaving 20 bases between them. The CDR3 sequence is 18 residues long. The CDR3 bases are TGCGCCAGCAGCCAAGATCTTGTAGGGCGGGGCAGGGACAATGAGCAGTTCTTC. Its translation: CASSQDLVGRGRDNEQFF.